This T cell receptor (beta chain) was identified during a study of blood T cell repertoires in COVID-19. Study at large: COVID-19 samples from acute and convalescent phases originated in the United States, Italy and Spain. PBMCs, B-cell-depleted T cells, or T cells were the source of the cDNA or gDNA that made up the material.

CDR1 MNHEY and CDR2 SVGAGI come from the germline V gene. The trim removed 6 bases at V and 9 bases at J, leaving 10 bases unmatched. The CDR3 runs to 14 residues. Authors' analysis steps: Amplification from reference gene primers served as the basis for estimated nucleated cell counts. The table came from immunoSEQ multiplex PCR; TCRdb's copy has only in-frame clones and leaves some out. V and J calls and clone size come straight from that table; D and trimming were deduced from the DNA. The sample has 140,000 to 150,000 clones; less than 90% are singletons. The V call is TRBV6-5, the J call TRBJ2-7, with TRBD2 matching over 11 bases. The sequenced material came from peripheral blood. This clonotype was obtained from a human donor in a cohort sampled during active COVID-19. CDR3 sequence reads: CASSGGTSGLGQYF. The DNA for the CDR3 is TGTGCCAGCAGCGGGGGGACTAGCGGTTTAGGGCAGTACTTC.